The 9 T cell receptor beta chains given below trace back to one sample, sequenced in a study of CD8 T cells in Susac syndrome (dated by TCRdb to the late 2010s). Libraries came from the immunoSEQ multiplex PCR assay. RNA was extracted using the RNeasy kit, and roughly 0.5 to 1 ug of the RNA was reverse transcribed with random hexamers. TCRdb passed the public sequencing reads through fastp at Q25 and MiXCR, retaining productive beta sequences. Identical CDR3 protein sequences are pooled into one entry, listed with their most common genes and DNA. Within this sample are over 100,000 distinct CDR3 sequences, with 92% of them counted one time only. The ten largest clones capture over 0.12% of the sample. The sequenced sample was CD4+ T cells from PBMCs. The receptors come from a human donor in good health.

This rearrangement joins TRBV19 to TRBJ2-5, with 9 bases fitting TRBD1. Trimming at V came to 4 bases and at J to 3 bases, leaving 6 bases not matched to a gene. The germline gives CDR1 LNHDA, CDR2 SQIVND (reference sequence). The length of the CDR3 is 15 residues. The CDR3 coding sequence is TGTGCCAGTAGTACCTCCCGGACAGGGGAAGAGACCCAGTACTTC. It encodes CASSTSRTGEETQYF.

Only one count was recorded for this clonotype. This rearrangement joins TRBV18 to TRBJ1-1; no clear D. The V end was cut by 2 bases, the J end by 1 base, with 11 bases between. This CDR3 contains 15 residues. CDR1 is KGHSH, CDR2 LQKENI, per germline. The CDR3 DNA reads as TGTGCCAGCTCACCAAGTAACAGCGGGAACACTGAAGCTTTCTTT. Residues: CASSPSNSGNTEAFF.

J is TRBJ1-2 and V is TRBV19, with 7 nucleotides matching TRBD1. The CDR3 has 14 residues. With V trimmed by 6 bases and J by 2 bases, 6 bases remained unmatched. Looked up from germline, CDR1 is LNHDA and CDR2 is SQIVND (reference sequence). The CDR3 loop is CASRGSGQNYGYTF. The CDR3, as DNA: TGTGCCAGTAGGGGCTCGGGACAGAACTATGGCTACACCTTC.

The chain carries TRBV29-1 and TRBJ2-1, with D tentatively TRBD1 or TRBD2 (5 bases each). Germline V gene data show CDR1 as SQVTM and CDR2 as ANQGSEA. The ends were cut back, 6 bases at V and 0 bases at J, with 18 bases in the middle. The CDR3 runs 16 residues. The CDR3 nucleotides are TGCAGCGTGACTCCCGGGGACGCCGGCTCCTACAATGAGCAGTTCTTC. Amino acid sequence: CSVTPGDAGSYNEQFF.

The chain has TRBV4-3 and TRBJ2-3, with TRBD1 identical over 8 bases. The V gene's germline CDR1 is LGHNA and CDR2 YSLEER. CDR3 size: 16 residues. V shed 0 bases, J shed 5 bases, and the junction held 7 bases outside the gene matches. The DNA for the CDR3 is TGCGCCAGCAGCCAAGATTCAGGCAGGGGGCAAGATACGCAGTATTTT. Its protein is CASSQDSGRGQDTQYF.

The chain uses TRBV5-6 and TRBJ2-4, with TRBD1 identical over 8 bases. Germline loops: CDR1 SGHDT, CDR2 YYEEEE. V was clipped by 7 bases and J by 6 bases; unmatched bases: 9. The CDR3 has 14 amino acids. The DNA of the CDR3 is TGTGCCAGCGGCACCGGGACAGGTAGAAACATTCAGTACTTC. Its protein product is CASGTGTGRNIQYF. Together with reference TRBV5-6 and TRBJ2-4, the CDR3 gives the full variable domain: DAGVTQSPTHLIKTRGQQVTLRCSPKSGHDTVSWYQQALGQGPQFIFQYYEEEERQRGNFPDRFSGHQFPNYSSELNVNALLLGDSALYLCASGTGTGRNIQYFGAGTRLSVL.

The chain employs TRBV7-2 and TRBJ1-4; 10 nucleotides line up with TRBD1. J gave up 7 bases and V 0 bases, and 2 bases lay outside the gene matches. The CDR3 is 15 residues long. Germline-derived CDR1 and CDR2 are SGHTA and FQGNSA. CDR3 DNA: TGTGCCAGCAGCTTAGCGGGACAGGGGAGTGAAAAACTGTTTTTT. Its protein is CASSLAGQGSEKLFF.

The gene calls are TRBV2 and TRBJ2-2, with 8 bases lining up with TRBD1. CDR3 length: 15 amino acids. CDR1 and CDR2 from the germline V gene are SNHLY and FYNNEI. Unmatched junction bases numbered 6, after V lost 8 bases and J lost 1 base. CDR3 in DNA: TGTGCCAGCTTTCCCGGGACAGGGAACACCGGGGAGCTGTTTTTT. Protein: CASFPGTGNTGELFF.

This rearrangement joins TRBV7-3 to TRBJ1-6; TRBD1 matches 9 bases. The germline V gene has CDR1 SGHTA and CDR2 FQGTGA. With V trimmed by 5 bases and J by 10 bases, 9 bases remained unmatched. The CDR3 consists of 15 residues. In DNA form, the CDR3 reads TGTGCCAGCAGCCCGACAGGGGGAGTACGGTCACCCCTCCACTTT. Its protein product is CASSPTGGVRSPLHF.